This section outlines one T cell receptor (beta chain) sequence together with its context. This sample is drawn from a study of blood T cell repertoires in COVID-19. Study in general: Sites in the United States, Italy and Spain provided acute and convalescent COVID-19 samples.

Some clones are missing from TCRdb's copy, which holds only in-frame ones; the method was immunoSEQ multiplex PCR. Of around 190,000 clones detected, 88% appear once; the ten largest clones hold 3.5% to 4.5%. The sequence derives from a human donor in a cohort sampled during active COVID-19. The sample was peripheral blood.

CDR3 bases: TGTGCCAGCAGTGGCCCCGACAGGGCTTACTCACCCCTCCACTTT. Residues: CASSGPDRAYSPLHF. The chain employs TRBV25-1 and TRBJ1-6; TRBD1 matches at 7 bases. Germline V lookup: CDR1 MGHDK, CDR2 SYGVNS. Trimming cost V 4 bases and J 10 bases; bases outside gene matches: 10. This CDR3 is 15 amino acids long.